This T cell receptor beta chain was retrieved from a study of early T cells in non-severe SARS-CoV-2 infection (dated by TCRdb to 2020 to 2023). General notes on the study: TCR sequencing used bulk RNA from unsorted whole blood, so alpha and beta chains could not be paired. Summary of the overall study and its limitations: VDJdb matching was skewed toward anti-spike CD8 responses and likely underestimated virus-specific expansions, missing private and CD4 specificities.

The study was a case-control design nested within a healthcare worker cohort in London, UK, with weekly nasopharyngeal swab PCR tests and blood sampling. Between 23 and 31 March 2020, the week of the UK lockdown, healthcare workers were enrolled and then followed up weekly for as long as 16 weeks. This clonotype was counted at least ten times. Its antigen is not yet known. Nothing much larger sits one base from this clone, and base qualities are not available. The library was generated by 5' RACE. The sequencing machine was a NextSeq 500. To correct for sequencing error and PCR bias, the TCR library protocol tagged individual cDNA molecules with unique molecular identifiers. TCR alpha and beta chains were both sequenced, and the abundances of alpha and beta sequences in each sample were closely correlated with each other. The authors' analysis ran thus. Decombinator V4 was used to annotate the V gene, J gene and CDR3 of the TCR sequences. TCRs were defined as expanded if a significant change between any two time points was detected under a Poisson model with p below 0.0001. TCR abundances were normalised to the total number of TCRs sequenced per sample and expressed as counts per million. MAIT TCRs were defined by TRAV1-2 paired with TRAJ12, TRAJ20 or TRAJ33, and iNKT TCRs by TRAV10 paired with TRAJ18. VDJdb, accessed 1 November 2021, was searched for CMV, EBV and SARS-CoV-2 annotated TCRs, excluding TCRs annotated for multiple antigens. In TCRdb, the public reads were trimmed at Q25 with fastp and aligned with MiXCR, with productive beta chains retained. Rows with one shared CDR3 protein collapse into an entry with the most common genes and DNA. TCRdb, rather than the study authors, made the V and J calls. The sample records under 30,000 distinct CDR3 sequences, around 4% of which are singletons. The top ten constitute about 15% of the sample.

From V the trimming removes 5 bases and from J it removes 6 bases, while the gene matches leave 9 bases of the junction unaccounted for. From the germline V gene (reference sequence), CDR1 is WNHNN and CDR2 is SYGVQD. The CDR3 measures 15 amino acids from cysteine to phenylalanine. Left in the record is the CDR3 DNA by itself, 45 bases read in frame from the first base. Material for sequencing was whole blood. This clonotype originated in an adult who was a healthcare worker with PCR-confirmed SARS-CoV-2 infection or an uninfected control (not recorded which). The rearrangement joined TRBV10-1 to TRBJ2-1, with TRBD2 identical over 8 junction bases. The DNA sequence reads TGCGCCAGCAGTTCAGGGACTAGGCATATCAATGAGCAGTTCTTC. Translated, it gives CASSSGTRHINEQFF.